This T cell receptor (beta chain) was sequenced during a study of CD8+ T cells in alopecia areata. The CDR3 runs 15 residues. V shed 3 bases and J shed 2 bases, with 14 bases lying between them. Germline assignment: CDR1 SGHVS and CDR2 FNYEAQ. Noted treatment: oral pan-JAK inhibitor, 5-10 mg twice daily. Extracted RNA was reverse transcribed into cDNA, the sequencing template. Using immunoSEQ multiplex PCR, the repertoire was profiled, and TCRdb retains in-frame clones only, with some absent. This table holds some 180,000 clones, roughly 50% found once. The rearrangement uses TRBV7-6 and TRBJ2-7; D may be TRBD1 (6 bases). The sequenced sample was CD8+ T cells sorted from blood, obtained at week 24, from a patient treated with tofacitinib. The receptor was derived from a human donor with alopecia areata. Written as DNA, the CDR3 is TGTGCCAGCAGCTTCGGGCAGGGGCCGACCTACGAGCAGTACTTC. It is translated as CASSFGQGPTYEQYF.